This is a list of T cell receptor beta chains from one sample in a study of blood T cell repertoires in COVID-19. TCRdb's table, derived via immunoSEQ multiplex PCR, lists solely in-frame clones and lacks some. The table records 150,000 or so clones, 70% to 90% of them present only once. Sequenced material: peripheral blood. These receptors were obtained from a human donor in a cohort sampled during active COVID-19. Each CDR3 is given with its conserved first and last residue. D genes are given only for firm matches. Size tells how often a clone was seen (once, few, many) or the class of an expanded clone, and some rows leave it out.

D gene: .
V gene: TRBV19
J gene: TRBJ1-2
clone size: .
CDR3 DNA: TGTGCCAGTACTCCCAGCCGGGGAGGGGACTATGGCTACACCTTC
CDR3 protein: CASTPSRGGDYGYTF

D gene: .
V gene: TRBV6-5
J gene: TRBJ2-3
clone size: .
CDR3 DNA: TGTGCCAGCCGCGCTAGCGAGAGCACAGATACGCAGTATTTT
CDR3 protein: CASRASESTDTQYF

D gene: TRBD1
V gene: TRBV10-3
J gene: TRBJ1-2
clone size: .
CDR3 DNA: TGTGCCATCAGACCACGGGACAGTGGGAGCTACACCTTC
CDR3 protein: CAIRPRDSGSYTF

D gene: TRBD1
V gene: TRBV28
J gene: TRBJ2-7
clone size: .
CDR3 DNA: TGTGCCAGCAGTTTGAGGACAGGGAGCTCCTACGAGCAGTACTTC
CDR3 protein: CASSLRTGSSYEQYF

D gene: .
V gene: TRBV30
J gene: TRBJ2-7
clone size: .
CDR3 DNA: TGTGCCTGGAGTGTAAGAATCGGGGGGCGGGCCTACGAGCAGTACTTC
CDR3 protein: CAWSVRIGGRAYEQYF

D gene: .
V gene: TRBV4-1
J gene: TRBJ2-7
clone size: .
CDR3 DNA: TGCGCCAGCAGCCAAGAGGCAGGGTCAGTCTACGAGCAGTACTTC
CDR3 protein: CASSQEAGSVYEQYF

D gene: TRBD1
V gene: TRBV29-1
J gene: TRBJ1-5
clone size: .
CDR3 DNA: TGCAGCGTTGATACAGGGGGCAATCAGCCCCAGCATTTT
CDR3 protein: CSVDTGGNQPQHF

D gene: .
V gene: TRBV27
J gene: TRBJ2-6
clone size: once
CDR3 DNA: TGTGCCAGCAGTTTAAGTCCGGGACATTCCTCTGGGGCCAACGTCCTGACTTTC
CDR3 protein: CASSLSPGHSSGANVLTF

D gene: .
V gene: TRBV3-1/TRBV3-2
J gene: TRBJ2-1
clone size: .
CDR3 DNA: TGTGCCAGCAGCCAAAGTCAGCGGGCCCGGCTCAATGAGCAGTTCTTC
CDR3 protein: CASSQSQRARLNEQFF

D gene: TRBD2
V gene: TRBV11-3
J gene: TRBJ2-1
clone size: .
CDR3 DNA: TGTGCCAGCAGCCCACTAGCGTCCGCCTACAATGAGCAGTTCTTC
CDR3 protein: CASSPLASAYNEQFF

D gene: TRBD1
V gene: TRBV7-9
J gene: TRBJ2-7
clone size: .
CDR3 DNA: TGTGCCAGCAGCTTAGCGGGACAGGGGCCCTACTACGAGCAGTACTTC
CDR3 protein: CASSLAGQGPYYEQYF

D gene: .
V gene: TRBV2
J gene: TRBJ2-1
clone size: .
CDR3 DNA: TGTGCCAGCACACAGTACTCCTACAATGAGCAGTTCTTC
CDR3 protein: CASTQYSYNEQFF

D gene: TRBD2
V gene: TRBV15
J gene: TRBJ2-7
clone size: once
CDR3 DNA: TGTGCCACCAGCAGAGGGGGTTTACGGGAGGGCTCCTACGAGCAGTACTTC
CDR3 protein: CATSRGGLREGSYEQYF

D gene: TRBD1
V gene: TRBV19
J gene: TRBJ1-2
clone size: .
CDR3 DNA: TGTGCCACCGAGACAGGGGTGGGAGGCTACACCTTC
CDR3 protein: CATETGVGGYTF

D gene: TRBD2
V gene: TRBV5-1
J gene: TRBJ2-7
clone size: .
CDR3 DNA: TGCGCCAGCACTTCATCGGGTGGGGGGGGCTACGAGCAGTACTTC
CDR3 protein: CASTSSGGGGYEQYF

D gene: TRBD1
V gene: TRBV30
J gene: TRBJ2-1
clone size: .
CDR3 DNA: TGTGCCTGGAGACTCCGGGACAGATTTTACAATGAGCAGTTCTTC
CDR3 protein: CAWRLRDRFYNEQFF

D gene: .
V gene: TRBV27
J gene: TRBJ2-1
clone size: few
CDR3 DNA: TGTGCCAGCAGTTTATCCATGCCAGATTACAATGAGCAGTTCTTC
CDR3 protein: CASSLSMPDYNEQFF

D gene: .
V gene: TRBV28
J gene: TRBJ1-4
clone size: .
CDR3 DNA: TGTGCCAGCACACAAAAATCGGGGGGCGAAAAACTGTTTTTT
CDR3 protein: CASTQKSGGEKLFF

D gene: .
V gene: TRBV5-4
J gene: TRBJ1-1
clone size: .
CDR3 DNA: TGTGCCAGCAGCTTGGCAGACAGGCAGATTGAAGCTTTCTTT
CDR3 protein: CASSLADRQIEAFF

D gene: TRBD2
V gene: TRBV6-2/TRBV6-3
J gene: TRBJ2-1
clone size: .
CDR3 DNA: TGTGCCAGCAGTTACTCCGGACTAGTTTCCTACAATGAGCAGTTCTTC
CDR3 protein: CASSYSGLVSYNEQFF

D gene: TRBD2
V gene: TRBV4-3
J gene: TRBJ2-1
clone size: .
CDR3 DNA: TGCGCCAGCAGCCAAGGCGGGGGGTACAATGAGCAGTTCTTC
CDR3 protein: CASSQGGGYNEQFF

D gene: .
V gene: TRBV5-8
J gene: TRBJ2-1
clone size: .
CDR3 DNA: TGTGCCAGCAGCTTGGGAGGGAGCGGCAACAATGAGCAGTTCTTC
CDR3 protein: CASSLGGSGNNEQFF

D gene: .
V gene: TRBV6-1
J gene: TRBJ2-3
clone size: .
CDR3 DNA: TGTGCCAGCAGTGAACGGACTCGGACAGGCACAGATACGCAGTATTTT
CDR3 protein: CASSERTRTGTDTQYF

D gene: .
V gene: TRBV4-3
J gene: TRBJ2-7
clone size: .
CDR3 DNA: TGCGCCAGCAGCCAATCCCGCGAGGGCGAGCAGTACTTC
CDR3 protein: CASSQSREGEQYF

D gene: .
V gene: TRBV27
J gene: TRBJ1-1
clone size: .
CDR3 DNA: TGTGCCAGCAGTCTCAATAGCAACACTGAAGCTTTCTTT
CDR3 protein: CASSLNSNTEAFF

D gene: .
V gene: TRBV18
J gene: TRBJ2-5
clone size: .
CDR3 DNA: TGTGCCAGCTCAGGGGGCTTGGCCGAGACCCAGTACTTC
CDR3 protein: CASSGGLAETQYF

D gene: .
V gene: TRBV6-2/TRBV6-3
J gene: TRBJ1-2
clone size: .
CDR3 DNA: TGTGCCAGCAGTTACCCCACTACCTATGGCTACACCTTC
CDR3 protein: CASSYPTTYGYTF

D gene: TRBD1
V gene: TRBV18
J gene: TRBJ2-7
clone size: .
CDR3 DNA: TGTGCCAGCTCACCGGGACAGGGGCAACGACCTGGGCAGTACTTC
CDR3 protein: CASSPGQGQRPGQYF

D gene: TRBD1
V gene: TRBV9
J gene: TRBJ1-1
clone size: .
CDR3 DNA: TGTGCCAGCAGCCCACTTGGTCGGGACAGCACTGAAGCTTTCTTT
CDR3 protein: CASSPLGRDSTEAFF

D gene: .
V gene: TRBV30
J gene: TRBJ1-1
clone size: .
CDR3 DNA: TGTGCCTGGAGTCGACAGCCATCGAACACTGAAGCTTTCTTT
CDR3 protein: CAWSRQPSNTEAFF

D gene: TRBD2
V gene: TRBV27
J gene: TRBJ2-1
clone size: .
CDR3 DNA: TGTGCCAGCAGTTTAGCGGGAGGGCCCTACAATGAGCAGTTCTTC
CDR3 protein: CASSLAGGPYNEQFF

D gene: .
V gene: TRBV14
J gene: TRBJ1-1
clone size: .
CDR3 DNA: TGTGCCAGCAGCCCTTCCCTTGACAGTTTGAAAGCTTTCTTT
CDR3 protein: CASSPSLDSLKAFF

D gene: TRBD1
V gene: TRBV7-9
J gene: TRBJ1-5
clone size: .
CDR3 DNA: TGTGCCAGCAGCTTATGGGCGGGACAGGGAATTTTGCAGCCCCAGCATTTT
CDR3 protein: CASSLWAGQGILQPQHF

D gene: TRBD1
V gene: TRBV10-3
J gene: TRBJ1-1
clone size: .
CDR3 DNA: TGTGCCACAGGGACAGCTGAAGCTTTCTTT
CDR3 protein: CATGTAEAFF

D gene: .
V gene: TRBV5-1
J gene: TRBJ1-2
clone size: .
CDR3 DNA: TGCGCCAGCAGCCCGACAGTAACTAACTATGGCTACACCTTC
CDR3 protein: CASSPTVTNYGYTF

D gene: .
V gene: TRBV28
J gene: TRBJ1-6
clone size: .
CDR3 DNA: TGTGCCAGCAGCTCACAGACAGGAAGTAATTCACCCCTCCACTTT
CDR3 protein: CASSSQTGSNSPLHF

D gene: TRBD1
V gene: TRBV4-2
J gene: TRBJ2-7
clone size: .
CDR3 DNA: TGTGCCAGCAGTAGGGACAGGGCCGGGGAGCAGTACTTC
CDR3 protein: CASSRDRAGEQYF

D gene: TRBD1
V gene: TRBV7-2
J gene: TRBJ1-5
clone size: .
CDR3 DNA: TGTGCCAGCAGCTCGGGGACAGGCAATCAGCCCCAGCATTTT
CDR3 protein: CASSSGTGNQPQHF

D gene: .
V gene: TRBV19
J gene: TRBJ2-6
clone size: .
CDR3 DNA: TGTGCCTCCGGGGAGGTTGGGGCCAACGTCCTGACTTTC
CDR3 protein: CASGEVGANVLTF

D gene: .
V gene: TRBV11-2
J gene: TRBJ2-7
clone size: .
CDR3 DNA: TGTGCCAGCAGTCGACAGACTTCCTACGAGCAGTACTTC
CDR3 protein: CASSRQTSYEQYF

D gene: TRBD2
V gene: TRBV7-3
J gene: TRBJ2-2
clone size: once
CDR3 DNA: TGTGCCAGCAGCTTAAGTAGCGGGAGCACCGGGGAGCTGTTTTTT
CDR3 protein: CASSLSSGSTGELFF

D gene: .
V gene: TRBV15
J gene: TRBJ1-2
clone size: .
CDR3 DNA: TGTGCCACCCCGGGTCCCAACGGCTATGGCTACACCTTC
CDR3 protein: CATPGPNGYGYTF

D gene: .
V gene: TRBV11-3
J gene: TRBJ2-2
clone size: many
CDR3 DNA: TGTGCCAGCAGCTTAGACTCCAGGGAAACCGGGGAGCTGTTTTTT
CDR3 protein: CASSLDSRETGELFF

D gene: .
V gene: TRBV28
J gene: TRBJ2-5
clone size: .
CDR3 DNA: TGTGCCAGCAGGTTAGGGTCTGGAGGGTTAAAGACCCAGTACTTC
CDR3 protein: CASRLGSGGLKTQYF

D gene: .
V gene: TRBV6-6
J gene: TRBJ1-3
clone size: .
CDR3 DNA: TGTGCCAGCAGTTACGGGGGGGAGTCAGGAAACACCATATATTTT
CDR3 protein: CASSYGGESGNTIYF

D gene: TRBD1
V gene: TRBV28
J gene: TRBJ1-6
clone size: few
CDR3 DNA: TGTGCCAGCAGTTTTCCGCCAGGGGGCTCACCCCTCCACTTT
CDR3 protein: CASSFPPGGSPLHF

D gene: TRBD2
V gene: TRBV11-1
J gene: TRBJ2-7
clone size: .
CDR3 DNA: TGTGCCAGCAGCCTTAGCGGGTCCTACGAGCAGTACTTC
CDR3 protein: CASSLSGSYEQYF

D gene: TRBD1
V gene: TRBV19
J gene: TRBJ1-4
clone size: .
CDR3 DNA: TGTGCCAGTACAAGGGGGCCGGGGGCTGAAAAACTGTTTTTT
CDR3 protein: CASTRGPGAEKLFF

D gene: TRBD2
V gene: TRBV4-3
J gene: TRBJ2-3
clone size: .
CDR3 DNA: TGCGCCAGCAGACTAGCGGTTAGCACAGATACGCAGTATTTT
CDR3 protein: CASRLAVSTDTQYF

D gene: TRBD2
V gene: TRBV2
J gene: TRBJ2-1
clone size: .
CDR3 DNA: TGTGCCAGCAGCCCCGGACTAGCGGGGTTGTTGGAGCAGTTCTTC
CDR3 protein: CASSPGLAGLLEQFF

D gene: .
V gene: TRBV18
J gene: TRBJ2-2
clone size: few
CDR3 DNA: TGTGCCAGCTCGCCTCAGCGGGTAATGGGGAACACCGGGGAGCTGTTTTTT
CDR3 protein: CASSPQRVMGNTGELFF

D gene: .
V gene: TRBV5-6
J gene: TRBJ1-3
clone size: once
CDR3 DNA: TGTGCCAGCAGCTTGGACATACTGAGCAGGGAAAACACCATATATTTT
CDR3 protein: CASSLDILSRENTIYF

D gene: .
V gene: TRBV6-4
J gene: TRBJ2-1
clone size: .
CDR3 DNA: TGTGCCAGCAGTGTGGAAGGAGGACCTAACAATGAGCAGTTCTTC
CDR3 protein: CASSVEGGPNNEQFF

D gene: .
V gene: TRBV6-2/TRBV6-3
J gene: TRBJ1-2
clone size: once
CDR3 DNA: TGTGCCAGCAGTTATGGCATCTCCTCCTATGGCTACACCTTC
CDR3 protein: CASSYGISSYGYTF